This is a list of T cell receptor beta chains from one sample in a study of human T cells and chemical hapten exposure. TCRdb re-called the RACE reads through MiXCR, storing one row per CDR3 protein. The sample includes fewer than 140,000 distinct CDR3 sequences, approximately 12% of them seen just once. This specimen consisted of whole blood, obtained in connection with sensitization to the hapten diphenylcyclopropenone (DPC). The receptor set was obtained from a woman in her forties or fifties with alopecia areata. Some clones in this sample may be carry-over from other donors' samples. The CDR3 runs from the conserved cysteine through the conserved F or W. A D gene is named only where the DNA matches it firmly. Size is omitted from some rows. Given values are once, few, many or a class for expanded clones.

TGTGCCGGGGGTACGCCCAATCAGCCCCAGCATTTT	CAGGTPNQPQHF	TRBJ1-5	TRBV6-6	NA	few
TGTGCCAGCAGCCCCTTAGGGTTGAATGAGCAGTTCTTC	CASSPLGLNEQFF	TRBJ2-1	TRBV6-2/TRBV6-3	NA	NA
TGTGCCAGCAGTCGCCGACAGGGGAGCACTGAAGCTTTCTTT	CASSRRQGSTEAFF	TRBJ1-1	TRBV28	TRBD1	few
TGTGCCAGTAGGGTATATGGTGGGGGAGACAATGAGCAGTTCTTC	CASRVYGGGDNEQFF	TRBJ2-1	TRBV19	NA	NA
TGCGCCAGCAGCTTGCAAGACAGCGACTATGGCTACACCTTC	CASSLQDSDYGYTF	TRBJ1-2	TRBV5-1	NA	many
TGTGCCAGCAGTGACGAAGCGGGGGGCTCCACAGATACGCAGTATTTT	CASSDEAGGSTDTQYF	TRBJ2-3	TRBV6-4	TRBD2	many
TGCGCCAGCAGCCAAGATAGGCTCTTCGGGTCACCCCTCCACTTT	CASSQDRLFGSPLHF	TRBJ1-6	TRBV4-3	NA	NA
TGTGCCAGCAGCACCTGGGACGGAGATGAAGCTTTCTTT	CASSTWDGDEAFF	TRBJ1-1	TRBV7-8	NA	NA
TGTGCCACCAGCAAACAGGGGGCTAGGAACACCGGGGAGCTGTTTTTT	CATSKQGARNTGELFF	TRBJ2-2	TRBV15	TRBD1	few
TGTGCCAGCGCCTCCTTGTCTCACGAGCAGTACTTC	CASASLSHEQYF	TRBJ2-7	TRBV28	NA	NA
TGTGCCAGCAGATCGGGAGTAGCGGGAGTAGAGACCCAGTACTTC	CASRSGVAGVETQYF	TRBJ2-5	TRBV2	TRBD2	few
TGCGCCAGCAGTCTGTTGGGTTACGGGCAGCCCCAGCATTTT	CASSLLGYGQPQHF	TRBJ1-5	TRBV5-1	NA	many
TGTGCCAGCAGGGGCTCGGTCACTGAAGCTTTCTTT	CASRGSVTEAFF	TRBJ1-1	TRBV28	NA	few
TGTGCCAGCAGTTTATGGAGGGCTGAAGCTTTCTTT	CASSLWRAEAFF	TRBJ1-1	TRBV12-3/TRBV12-4	NA	NA
TGTGCCACCAGCAGAGTGGGGGCGCGGGTAGATACGCAGTATTTT	CATSRVGARVDTQYF	TRBJ2-3	TRBV15	NA	NA
TGTGCCAGCAGTTTTAATCTAGGAAATGAGCAGTTCTTC	CASSFNLGNEQFF	TRBJ2-1	TRBV28	NA	many
TGTGCCAGCTCACCTATTACCCAAGAGACCCAGTACTTC	CASSPITQETQYF	TRBJ2-5	TRBV18	NA	few
TGTGCCAGCAGCTTAGAGGTCAGGAACACTGAAGCTTTCTTT	CASSLEVRNTEAFF	TRBJ1-1	TRBV7-9	NA	few